The next 23 T cell receptor beta chains were all read from a single sample in a study of T-cell reconstitution after alpha-beta-depleted transplantation in children. For TCRbeta, the library was prepared with unique molecular identifiers. TCRdb redid the calling of the PCR reads with MiXCR, one entry per CDR3 protein. The sample has some 200,000 distinct CDR3 sequences, roughly 9.1% seen once; the top ten hold 35% to 40%. Here the sequenced sample was PBMCs, mostly from graft donor cells, taken 360 days after TCRalphabeta/CD19-depleted stem cell transplant. Source of these receptors: a male patient aged 2 to 10 who had a stem cell transplant for acute myeloid leukemia, so the T cells may come from the graft donor.

V gene TRBV9 combines with J gene TRBJ1-2; 9 bases line up with TRBD1. The CDR3 consists of 14 residues. Germline values: CDR1 SGDLS, CDR2 YYNGEE. The junction had 9 bases not matched to a gene; V was cut back by 3 bases and J by 9 bases. In DNA form, the CDR3 reads TGTGCCAGCAGCGCCGGACAGGGGCGTTACAGCTACACCTTC. This sequence encodes CASSAGQGRYSYTF.

This clonotype was counted at least ten times. The genes are TRBV12-3 or TRBV12-4 and TRBJ1-1, with 8 bases aligning to TRBD1. The CDR3 length is 15 residues. V shed 5 bases and J 0 bases; nucleotides not matched to a gene: 5. CDR3 in amino acids: CASSGTGGLNTEAFF. The CDR3 DNA is TGTGCCAGCAGTGGGACAGGCGGGTTGAACACTGAAGCTTTCTTT.

This sequence joins TRBV12-3 or TRBV12-4 and TRBJ1-2; TRBD1 agrees at 9 bases. J gave up 0 bases and V 2 bases, and 7 bases lay outside the gene matches. The CDR3 totals 17 residues. CDR3 DNA: TGTGCCAGCAGTTTACCGGGACAGGGAATAGCTAACTATGGCTACACCTTC. Encoded protein: CASSLPGQGIANYGYTF.

In this sample, this clonotype turned up a few times. The CDR3 DNA is TGTGCCAGCAGTTACAACCGATACGAGCAGTACTTC. It encodes CASSYNRYEQYF. The chain carries TRBV6-5 and TRBJ2-7; D is unresolved. Germline values: CDR1 MNHEY, CDR2 SVGAGI. The CDR3 totals 12 residues. V lost 2 bases to trimming and J lost 4 bases, with 6 bases between them.

This clonotype was observed a handful of times. V gene TRBV3-1 combines with J gene TRBJ1-6, with a tentative D call TRBD1 (6 bases). CDR1 and CDR2 (germline): LGHDT, YNNKEL (reference sequence). With 4 bases removed from V and 10 bases from J, the gap between germline ends came to 17 bases. This CDR3 has 15 amino acids. CDR3 sequence: CASSPQDRLGSPLHF. The CDR3, as DNA: TGTGCCAGCAGCCCCCAAGACAGGCTCGGGTCACCCCTCCACTTT.

The table lists this clonotype with many counts. V is TRBV29-1 and J is TRBJ2-3, with a possible D match to TRBD1 (5 bases). CDR1 SQVTM and CDR2 ANQGSEA come from the germline V gene. V shed 7 bases and J shed 4 bases, with 15 bases lying between them. This CDR3 has 13 residues. In nucleotides, the CDR3 is TGCAGCGCCACAGGTGGGGCGGCAGATACGCAGTATTTT. Amino acid sequence: CSATGGAADTQYF.

This clonotype was picked up many times. V gene TRBV20-1 combines with J gene TRBJ2-3; 8 bases line up with TRBD2. The V gene's germline CDR1 is DFQATT and CDR2 SNEGSKA (reference sequence). The V gene end was trimmed by 0 bases and the J gene end by 5 bases; junction bases not matched to a gene: 7. The CDR3 loop spans 15 amino acids. CDR3 sequence reads: CSAREGLGGVDTQYF. Written as DNA, the CDR3 is TGCAGTGCTAGAGAGGGACTAGGCGGCGTAGATACGCAGTATTTT.

This clonotype was seen many times. The chain combines TRBV2 with TRBJ2-3; no clear D. The CDR3 consists of 13 residues. Trimming removed 1 base at V and 0 bases at J, with 2 bases between. Germline-derived CDR1 and CDR2 are SNHLY and FYNNEI. CDR3 residues: CASSEESTDTQYF. DNA of the CDR3: TGTGCCAGCAGTGAAGAGAGCACAGATACGCAGTATTTT.

This clonotype showed up just a few times. The chain recombines TRBV29-1 with TRBJ2-5, with 9 bases aligning to TRBD1. Losses at the gene ends were 7 bases for V and 4 bases for J; bases not matched to a gene: 4. Germline V gives CDR1 SQVTM, CDR2 ANQGSEA. The CDR3 sequence is 12 residues long. CDR3 sequence reads: CSGDRVGETQYF. CDR3 bases: TGCAGCGGGGACAGGGTTGGAGAGACCCAGTACTTC. The variable domain in full, with the rest retrieved from reference TRBV29-1 and TRBJ2-5, is SAVISQKPSRDICQRGTSLTIQCQVDSQVTMMFWYRQQPGQSLTLIATANQGSEATYESGFVIDKFPISRPNLTFSTLTVSNMSPEDSSIYLCSGDRVGETQYFGPGTRLLVL.

This clonotype was observed a handful of times. The CDR3 loop reads CASSTAARTSTGELFF. For the CDR3, the DNA is TGCGCCAGCAGCACCGCGGCCAGAACAAGCACCGGGGAGCTGTTTTTT. The J gene is TRBJ2-2, the V gene TRBV5-1; D unclear. Germline CDR1 is SGHRS and CDR2 is YFSETQ. Between the trimmed V and J ends, which lost 4 bases and 4 bases, there was a span of 17 bases. This CDR3 contains 16 residues.

This clonotype has ten or more counts. The CDR3 DNA sequence: TGTGCCAGCAGCTTGGTGTTCGGGGGCCGCACAGATACGCAGTATTTT. It translates to CASSLVFGGRTDTQYF. V is TRBV5-6 and J is TRBJ2-3; TRBD1 or TRBD2 may be the D gene (6 bases each). Germline V lookup: CDR1 SGHDT, CDR2 YYEEEE. Trimming pared 0 bases from V and 1 base from J, leaving 12 bases between. The CDR3 is 16 residues long.

This clonotype was seen only a few times. This chain uses TRBV5-5 with TRBJ2-4; D call uncertain. Germline CDR1 SGHKS, CDR2 YYEKEE (reference sequence). The length of the CDR3 is 16 residues. V was clipped by 1 base and J by 0 bases, with 11 bases between them. Here the CDR3 reads CASSLQWRQAKNIQYF. The CDR3 nucleotides are TGTGCCAGCAGCTTGCAATGGAGACAAGCCAAAAACATTCAGTACTTC. The whole variable domain, filled in from reference TRBV5-5 and TRBJ2-4, reads DAGVTQSPTHLIKTRGQQVTLRCSPISGHKSVSWYQQVLGQGPQFIFQYYEKEERGRGNFPDRFSARQFPNYSSELNVNALLLGDSALYLCASSLQWRQAKNIQYFGAGTRLSVL.

This clonotype was seen at least ten times. This chain uses TRBV14 with TRBJ2-1; 8 bases are a match to TRBD1. This CDR3 spans 15 amino acids. Germline V gives CDR1 SGHDN, CDR2 FVKESK. The V segment lost 0 bases and the J segment 7 bases; nucleotides outside the gene matches: 5. The CDR3 sequence is CASSQDQGARNEQFF. The CDR3 DNA is TGTGCCAGCAGCCAAGATCAGGGGGCTCGGAATGAGCAGTTCTTC. Together with reference TRBV14 and TRBJ2-1, the CDR3 gives the full variable domain: EAGVTQFPSHSVIEKGQTVTLRCDPISGHDNLYWYRRVMGKEIKFLLHFVKESKQDESGMPNNRFLAERTGGTYSTLKVQPAELEDSGVYFCASSQDQGARNEQFFGPGTRLTVL.

The J gene is TRBJ2-3, the V gene TRBV11-2; D unresolved. This CDR3 is built from 14 residues. Germline CDR1 is SGHAT and CDR2 is FQNNGV. V was cut by 5 bases and J by 1 base, with 10 bases left in between. The DNA of the CDR3 is TGTGCCAGCAGCCGACTCTGGGGCACAGATACGCAGTATTTT. Amino acids: CASSRLWGTDTQYF.

This clonotype was recorded at least ten times. This chain joins TRBV7-8 and TRBJ1-5; the D is unclear. The CDR3 has 15 residues. CDR1 and CDR2 (germline): SGHVS, FQNEAQ. V was pared by 0 bases and J by 0 bases, with 6 bases between. The CDR3 region is CASSLARFSNQPQHF. DNA for the CDR3: TGTGCCAGCAGCTTAGCTCGGTTTAGCAATCAGCCCCAGCATTTT.

There are many counts of this clonotype. The chain is built from TRBV7-9 and TRBJ2-7; D is uncertain. Germline loops: CDR1 SEHNR, CDR2 FQNEAQ (reference sequence). The CDR3 contains 13 residues. V lost 2 bases and J 2 bases, leaving 7 bases between the germline ends. The CDR3 loop is CASSLQQTYEQYF. The CDR3 DNA is TGTGCCAGCAGCTTACAGCAAACCTACGAGCAGTACTTC.

The chain recombines TRBV6-9 with TRBJ1-1; D gene ambiguous. The CDR3 is made up of 18 amino acids. CDR1 is MNHGY, CDR2 SVAAGI, per germline. Written as DNA, the CDR3 is TGTGCGACCTGTTATTTAGGTTTAGAACGACAAAGCAACACTGAAGCTTTCTTT. This encodes CATCYLGLERQSNTEAFF.

The chain couples TRBV12-3 or TRBV12-4 to TRBJ2-1; 10 positions agree with TRBD2. CDR3 length: 17 residues. V was clipped by 5 bases and J by 0 bases; unmatched bases: 7. The CDR3 spells CASSKASSGSSYNEQFF. Here the CDR3 DNA reads TGTGCCAGCAGTAAAGCCTCTAGCGGGAGCTCCTACAATGAGCAGTTCTTC.

CDR3: CASRPGASYQPQHF. DNA of the CDR3: TGTGCCAGCAGGCCAGGGGCCTCCTATCAGCCCCAGCATTTT. This chain joins TRBV2 and TRBJ1-5, with TRBD1 as a possible D gene (6 bases). Germline CDR1 reads SNHLY; CDR2 reads FYNNEI. CDR3 length equals 14 residues. V was clipped by 6 bases and J by 5 bases, with 14 bases between them.

The table lists this clonotype with many counts. The chain employs TRBV29-1 and TRBJ2-2; D gene unclear. Per the germline V gene, CDR1 is SQVTM and CDR2 is ANQGSEA. The CDR3 spans 12 residues. V lost 4 bases and J lost 6, with 9 bases in between. The CDR3 DNA reads as TGCAGCGTTGTACGCCTACCCGGGGAGCTGTTTTTT. Its translation: CSVVRLPGELFF.

The chain links TRBV3-1 to TRBJ1-2, with D possibly TRBD1 on 5 matching bases. The CDR3 is made up of 16 amino acids. V shed 5 bases and J shed 0 bases, with 16 bases lying between them. Germline CDR1 and CDR2: LGHDT and YNNKEL (reference sequence). CDR3: CASSSRQSFANYGYTF. DNA of the CDR3: TGTGCCAGCAGCTCCCGACAGTCCTTCGCTAACTATGGCTACACCTTC.

The chain recombines TRBV29-1 with TRBJ2-3; possible D gene TRBD2, 5 bases. CDR3 size: 12 residues. Trimming took off 3 bases at V and 4 bases at J, with 8 bases between the two ends. CDR1 and CDR2 from the germline V gene are SQVTM and ANQGSEA. CDR3 in amino acids: CSVDPSSDTQYF. In nucleotides, the CDR3 is TGCAGCGTTGACCCTAGCTCAGATACGCAGTATTTT.

The chain recombines TRBV5-1 with TRBJ2-3; D call uncertain. Germline assignment: CDR1 SGHRS and CDR2 YFSETQ. The CDR3 has 11 amino acids. The V and J ends lost 7 bases and 3 bases respectively, with 6 bases between them. In nucleotides, the CDR3 is TGCGCCAGCCAAGTGACAGATACGCAGTATTTT. This sequence encodes CASQVTDTQYF.